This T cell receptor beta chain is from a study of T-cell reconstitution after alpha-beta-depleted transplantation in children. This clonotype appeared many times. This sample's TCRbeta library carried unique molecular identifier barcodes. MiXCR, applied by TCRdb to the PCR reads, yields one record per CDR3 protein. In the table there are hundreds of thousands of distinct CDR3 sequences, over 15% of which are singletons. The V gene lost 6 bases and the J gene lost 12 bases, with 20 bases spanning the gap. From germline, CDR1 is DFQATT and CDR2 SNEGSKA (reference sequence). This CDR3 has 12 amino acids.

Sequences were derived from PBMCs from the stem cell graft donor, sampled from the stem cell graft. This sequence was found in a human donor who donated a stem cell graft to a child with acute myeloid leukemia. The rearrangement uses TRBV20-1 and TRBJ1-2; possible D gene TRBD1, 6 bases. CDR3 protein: CSAPLGGATHTF. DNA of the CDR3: TGCAGTGCCCCCCTTGGGGGGGCGACCCACACCTTC.